This entry lists 28 T cell receptor beta chains sequenced from one sample in a study of blood T cell repertoires in COVID-19. Assay: immunoSEQ multiplex PCR; the TCRdb copy retains only in-frame clones and omits some. Among 150,000 to 200,000 clones listed, 85% were seen once. The sequenced material came from peripheral blood. Receptor source: a human donor with acute or convalescent COVID-19. The donor label of this sample is uncertain.

The chain combines TRBV6-5 with TRBJ1-2; no firm D call. This CDR3 is built from 14 residues. V lost 0 bases to trimming and J lost 8 bases, with 13 bases between them. CDR1 and CDR2 from the germline V gene are MNHEY and SVGAGI. The CDR3: CASSYSPGLRGYTF. CDR3 nucleotide sequence: TGTGCCAGCAGTTACTCGCCGGGGTTACGGGGCTACACCTTC.

This clone came up once. This chain uses TRBV2 with TRBJ2-5, with TRBD1 matching over 8 bases. The CDR3 loop spans 14 amino acids. V dropped 6 bases and J dropped 3; count of bases not matched to a gene: 6. Germline-derived CDR1 and CDR2 are SNHLY and FYNNEI. The CDR3: CASSLDRGEETQYF. Here the CDR3 DNA reads TGTGCCAGCAGCCTCGACAGGGGTGAAGAGACCCAGTACTTC.

The chain recombines TRBV2 with TRBJ2-7; D possibly corresponds to TRBD1 (5 bases). V was shortened by 10 bases and J by 3 bases, with 16 bases between the two germline ends. CDR3 size: 13 residues. Germline CDR1 and CDR2: SNHLY and FYNNEI. For the CDR3, the DNA is TGTGCCACCGAGTGGCAGGGCTACTACGAGCAGTACTTC. Its translation: CATEWQGYYEQYF.

This chain connects TRBV30 to TRBJ1-1, with D unclear. V lost 4 bases and J lost 0, with 9 bases in between. The CDR3 length is 13 residues. Germline V gene data show CDR1 as GTSNPN and CDR2 as SVGIG (reference sequence). The CDR3 here is CAWTGSMNTEAFF. The CDR3 DNA sequence: TGTGCCTGGACCGGGTCCATGAACACTGAAGCTTTCTTT.

DNA of the CDR3: TGTGCCAGCAGTCTACTAAATCTCAATGAGCAGTTCTTC. Amino acid sequence: CASSLLNLNEQFF. This sequence joins TRBV7-9 and TRBJ2-1; D uncertain. CDR1 and CDR2 (germline): SEHNR, FQNEAQ (reference sequence). V lost 6 bases and J lost 6, with 12 bases in between. This CDR3 has 13 residues.

The CDR3 protein is CATNNAGATGELFF. The CDR3 DNA sequence: TGTGCCACCAATAACGCGGGGGCCACCGGGGAGCTGTTTTTT. The rearrangement joins TRBV24-1 to TRBJ2-2, with D perhaps matching TRBD2 (7 bases). Trimming left V 8 bases short and J 4 bases short, with 13 bases between. The germline V gene has CDR1 KGHDR and CDR2 SFDVKD. There are 14 residues in the CDR3.

V is TRBV9 and J is TRBJ2-3; TRBD2 agrees at 11 bases. Germline V gives CDR1 SGDLS, CDR2 YYNGEE. Trimming cost V 3 bases and J 2 bases; bases outside gene matches: 5. There are 16 residues in the CDR3. Here the CDR3 reads CASSASGGTSTDTQYF. As DNA, the CDR3 is TGTGCCAGCAGCGCTAGCGGGGGGACCTCCACAGATACGCAGTATTTT.

The V call is TRBV5-1, the J call TRBJ1-2; TRBD1 matches at 7 bases. Germline loops: CDR1 SGHRS, CDR2 YFSETQ. This CDR3 comprises 14 residues. Germline trimming cut 4 bases from V and 4 bases from J; bases unmatched to any gene: 7. DNA for the CDR3: TGCGCCAGCAGCGCTAAGGACAGGATCTATGGCTACACCTTC. Encoded protein: CASSAKDRIYGYTF.

The chain uses TRBV19 and TRBJ2-1; 9 nucleotides align to TRBD2. The CDR3 extends over 15 amino acids. Germline V CDR1 and CDR2: LNHDA, SQIVND (reference sequence). V dropped 4 bases and J dropped 2; count of bases not matched to a gene: 3. CDR3 in amino acids: CASSTSGNAYNEQFF. The CDR3, as DNA: TGTGCCAGTAGTACTAGCGGGAATGCCTACAATGAGCAGTTCTTC.

The table lists this clone with a few counts. CDR3 region: CASSDSPASGGLNEQFF. DNA of the CDR3: TGTGCCAGCAGCGACTCCCCCGCTAGCGGGGGGCTTAATGAGCAGTTCTTC. The chain employs TRBV7-3 and TRBJ2-1, with 11 bases lining up with TRBD2. The CDR3 length is 17 residues. V lost 5 bases to trimming and J lost 7 bases; unmatched junction nucleotides: 13. Germline V gives CDR1 SGHTA, CDR2 FQGTGA. Full variable domain (missing parts from reference TRBV7-3 and TRBJ2-1): GAGVSQTPSNKVTEKGKYVELRCDPISGHTALYWYRQSLGQGPEFLIYFQGTGAADDSGLPNDRFFAVRPEGSVSTLKIQRTERGDSAVYLCASSDSPASGGLNEQFFGPGTRLTVL.

J is TRBJ1-2 and V is TRBV4-3; D is uncertain. Germline V gene data show CDR1 as LGHNA and CDR2 as YSLEER. V lost 1 base to trimming and J lost 2 bases, with 8 bases between them. The CDR3 has 14 amino acids. CDR3 in DNA: TGCGCCAGCAGCCAAGGCGATTACAACTATGGCTACACCTTC. Its translation: CASSQGDYNYGYTF.

This clone was seen a single time. The CDR3 DNA reads TGTGCCAGTCAAGAAAAAGGCGGCCTCTATGGCTACACCTTC. This codes for CASQEKGGLYGYTF. V and J are TRBV6-5 and TRBJ1-2; D unclear. Germline lookup yields CDR1 MNHEY and CDR2 SVGAGI. CDR3 length: 14 residues. Trimming cost V 9 bases and J 4 bases, with 18 bases left between them.

This clone was seen more than once but under ten times. This chain connects TRBV9 to TRBJ2-2; 15 bases are a match to TRBD2. CDR3 length equals 18 residues. Losses at the gene ends were 0 bases for V and 5 bases for J; bases not matched to a gene: 5. Germline values: CDR1 SGDLS, CDR2 YYNGEE. The CDR3 spells CASSVGTSGGARTGELFF. CDR3 DNA: TGTGCCAGCAGCGTAGGGACTAGCGGGGGGGCGAGGACCGGGGAGCTGTTTTTT. Using reference TRBV9 and TRBJ2-2 for the parts outside the CDR3, the full variable domain is DSGVTQTPKHLITATGQRVTLRCSPRSGDLSVYWYQQSLDQGLQFLIQYYNGEERAKGNILERFSAQQFPDLHSELNLSSLELGDSALYFCASSVGTSGGARTGELFFGEGSRLTVL.

V is TRBV30 and J is TRBJ1-3; D remains unclear. The CDR3 is 11 residues long. The V gene's germline CDR1 is GTSNPN and CDR2 SVGIG (reference sequence). V lost 0 bases and J lost 14, with 11 bases in between. CDR3 in DNA: TGTGCCTGGAGTGTAGGCGGAGCCCTATATTTT. Amino acids: CAWSVGGALYF. The full variable domain, with the rest looked up from reference TRBV30 and TRBJ1-3, is SQTIHQWPATLVQPVGSPLSLECTVEGTSNPNLYWYRQAAGRGLQLLFYSVGIGQISSEVPQNLSASRPQDRQFILSSKKLLLSDSGFYLCAWSVGGALYFGEGSWLTVV.

This chain's CDR3 is CASRGTGVHPATDTQYF. The DNA of the CDR3 is TGTGCCAGCAGAGGGACAGGGGTACACCCAGCCACAGATACGCAGTATTTT. The chain is built from TRBV27 and TRBJ2-3; 10 nucleotides align to TRBD1. V lost 6 bases and J lost 2; bases outside the gene matches: 11. The CDR3 has 17 amino acids. Germline V gives CDR1 MNHEY, CDR2 SMNVEV (reference sequence).

V gene TRBV7-2 combines with J gene TRBJ2-7, with 8 bases lining up with TRBD2. V lost 1 base, J lost 4 bases, and 0 bases stayed unmatched. There are 13 residues in the CDR3. CDR1 is SGHTA, CDR2 FQGNSA, per germline. The CDR3 region is CASSLGLAYEQYF. The CDR3 nucleotides read TGTGCCAGCAGCTTAGGACTAGCGTACGAGCAGTACTTC.

The chain links TRBV3-1 (or the pseudogene TRBV3-2) to TRBJ1-2; D ambiguous. The CDR3 is made up of 13 amino acids. Germline V gene lookup returns CDR1 LGHDT and CDR2 YNNKEL (reference sequence). The V gene lost 1 base and the J gene lost 3 bases, with 6 bases spanning the gap. In DNA, the CDR3 is TGTGCCAGCAGCCAAGTATCGGACTATGGCTACACCTTC. Residues: CASSQVSDYGYTF.

CDR3 sequence (DNA): TGTGCCAGCAGCTTAGGGCACCCTAGCGGAGCTAGCTCCTACGAGCAGTACTTC. This sequence encodes CASSLGHPSGASSYEQYF. V is TRBV7-6 and J is TRBJ2-7, with TRBD2 identical over 7 bases. Germline-derived CDR1 and CDR2 are SGHVS and FNYEAQ. V lost 1 base and J lost 0; bases outside the gene matches: 12. The CDR3 consists of 18 residues.

The V and J genes are TRBV30 and TRBJ1-1; tentatively, D is TRBD1 (6 bases). Germline V CDR1 and CDR2: GTSNPN, SVGIG (reference sequence). V lost 7 bases, J lost 5 bases, and 20 bases lay in between. The CDR3 totals 14 residues. The CDR3 nucleotides are TGTGCCTCCCATCGCGACACAGGGAAAACTGAAGCTTTCTTT. Residues: CASHRDTGKTEAFF.

The J gene is TRBJ1-2, the V gene TRBV29-1, with TRBD1 matching 7 bases. Germline V gene lookup returns CDR1 SQVTM and CDR2 ANQGSEA. The CDR3 spans 16 residues. Trimming at V came to 6 bases and at J to 2 bases, leaving 15 bases not matched to a gene. The chain's CDR3 is CSVAPQTGEGNYGYTF. The CDR3 DNA follows: TGCAGCGTCGCGCCACAAACAGGGGAAGGGAACTATGGCTACACCTTC.

The chain is built from TRBV7-2 and TRBJ2-3, with TRBD1 identical over 8 bases. The CDR3 is 15 amino acids. V was pared by 5 bases and J by 6 bases, with 10 bases of the junction left unmatched. The germline V gene has CDR1 SGHTA and CDR2 FQGNSA. The CDR3 nucleotides are TGTGCCAGCAGCGGGGGCAGGGGGCTAGGGGATACGCAGTATTTT. It is translated as CASSGGRGLGDTQYF.

The rearrangement joins TRBV5-1 to TRBJ1-6; 7 bases are shared with TRBD1. In germline, CDR1 is SGHRS, CDR2 YFSETQ. The V and J ends lost 0 bases and 9 bases, in that order; junction bases with no gene match: 9. The CDR3 has 16 residues. In DNA form, the CDR3 reads TGCGCCAGCAGCTTGGAGGGGGCGGGGGGGGTTTCACCCCTCCACTTT. Its protein product is CASSLEGAGGVSPLHF.

The chain is built from TRBV19 and TRBJ1-5, with 7 bases aligning to TRBD1. Germline trimming cut 4 bases from V and 0 bases from J; bases unmatched to any gene: 6. Per germline, CDR1 LNHDA and CDR2 SQIVND (reference sequence). This CDR3 is 16 amino acids long. The CDR3 region is CASSRSTGNSNQPQHF. For the CDR3, the DNA is TGTGCCAGTAGTAGGTCGACAGGGAATAGCAATCAGCCCCAGCATTTT. Using reference TRBV19 and TRBJ1-5 for the parts outside the CDR3, the full variable domain is DGGITQSPKYLFRKEGQNVTLSCEQNLNHDAMYWYRQDPGQGLRLIYYSQIVNDFQKGDIAEGYSVSREKKESFPLTVTSAQKNPTAFYLCASSRSTGNSNQPQHFGDGTRLSIL.

This rearrangement joins TRBV11-2 to TRBJ2-1; D gene uncertain. This CDR3 is built from 16 residues. The V end was cut by 1 base, the J end by 4 bases, with 14 bases between. Germline CDR1 is SGHAT and CDR2 is FQNNGV. This CDR3 is CASSLVFRGRYNEQFF. In nucleotides, the CDR3 is TGTGCCAGCAGCTTAGTTTTTCGTGGCCGATACAATGAGCAGTTCTTC.

This chain links TRBV19 with TRBJ2-7; 7 nucleotides align to TRBD2. Losses at the gene ends were 3 bases for V and 3 bases for J; bases not matched to a gene: 8. This CDR3 is 15 amino acids long. Germline V CDR1 and CDR2: LNHDA, SQIVND (reference sequence). In DNA form, the CDR3 reads TGTGCCAGTAGTATGCAGGGCGGGAGAGGCTACGAGCAGTACTTC. Amino acid sequence: CASSMQGGRGYEQYF.

V is TRBV11-1 and J is TRBJ2-5, with TRBD2 identical over 8 bases. V was clipped by 5 bases and J by 5 bases; unmatched bases: 10. The CDR3 totals 15 residues. Germline V CDR1 and CDR2: SGHAT, FQDESV (reference sequence). The CDR3 is CASSRTSGGAETQYF. The CDR3 bases are TGTGCCAGCAGCCGGACCTCCGGGGGGGCGGAGACCCAGTACTTC.

The chain couples TRBV5-1 to TRBJ2-2, with 10 nucleotides matching TRBD1. Trimming cost V 1 base and J 7 bases; bases outside gene matches: 10. Germline V gene sequence: CDR1 SGHRS, CDR2 YFSETQ. The CDR3 length is 17 residues. The CDR3 DNA sequence: TGCGCCAGCAGCTTGAATTCGAGACAGGGGGCCGGCGGGGAGCTGTTTTTT. This translates into CASSLNSRQGAGGELFF.

Only one count was recorded for this clone. The chain links TRBV11-3 to TRBJ2-3, with D possibly being TRBD2 (6 bases). Germline CDR1 reads SGHNT; CDR2 reads YENEEA. V was clipped by 5 bases and J by 1 base, with 16 bases between them. The CDR3 runs 16 residues. CDR3 residues: CASSTRTSGGTDTQYF. The CDR3 coding sequence is TGTGCCAGCAGCACCCGGACCTCGGGGGGCACAGATACGCAGTATTTT.